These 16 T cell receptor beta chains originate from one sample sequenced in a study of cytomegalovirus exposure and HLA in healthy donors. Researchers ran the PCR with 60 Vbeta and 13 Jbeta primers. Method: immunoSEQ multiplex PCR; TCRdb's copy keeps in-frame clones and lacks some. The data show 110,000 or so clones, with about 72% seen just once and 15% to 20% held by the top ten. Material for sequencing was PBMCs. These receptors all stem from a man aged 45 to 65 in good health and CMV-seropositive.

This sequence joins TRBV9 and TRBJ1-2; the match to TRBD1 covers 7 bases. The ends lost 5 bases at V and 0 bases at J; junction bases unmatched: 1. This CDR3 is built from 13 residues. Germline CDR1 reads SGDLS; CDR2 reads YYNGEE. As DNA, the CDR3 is TGTGCCAGCAGGGGACAGCCTAACTATGGCTACACCTTC. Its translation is CASRGQPNYGYTF.

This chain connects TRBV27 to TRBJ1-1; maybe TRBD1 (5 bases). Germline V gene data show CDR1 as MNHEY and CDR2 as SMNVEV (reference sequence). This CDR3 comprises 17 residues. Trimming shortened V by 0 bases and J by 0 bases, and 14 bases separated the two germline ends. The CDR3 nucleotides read TGTGCCAGCAGTTTATCGGGGCAGGGAGGGATGAACACTGAAGCTTTCTTT. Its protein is CASSLSGQGGMNTEAFF.

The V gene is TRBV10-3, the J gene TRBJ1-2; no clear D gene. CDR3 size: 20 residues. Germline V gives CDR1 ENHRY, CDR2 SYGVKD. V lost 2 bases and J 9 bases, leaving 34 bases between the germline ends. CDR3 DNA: TGTGCCATCAGTGAGGGCCCCCCGCAGGTCTTGCGTGATCTGCGTAACAGCTACACCTTC. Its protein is CAISEGPPQVLRDLRNSYTF.

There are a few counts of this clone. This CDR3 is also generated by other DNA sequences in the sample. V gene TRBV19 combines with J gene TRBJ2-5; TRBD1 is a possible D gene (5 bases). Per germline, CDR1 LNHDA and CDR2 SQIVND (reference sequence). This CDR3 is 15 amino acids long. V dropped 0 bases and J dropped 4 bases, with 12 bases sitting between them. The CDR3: CASSIDQQGRETQYF. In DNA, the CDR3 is TGTGCCAGTAGTATAGATCAGCAGGGTCGAGAGACCCAGTACTTC.

The CDR3 spells CASSLGGGEKLFF. CDR3 DNA sequence: TGTGCCAGCAGCTTAGGAGGGGGTGAAAAACTGTTTTTT. The chain carries TRBV7-2 and TRBJ1-4, with D perhaps matching TRBD1 (6 bases). Germline V gene lookup returns CDR1 SGHTA and CDR2 FQGNSA. Trimming removed 1 base at V and 7 bases at J, with 7 bases between. The CDR3 length is 13 residues.

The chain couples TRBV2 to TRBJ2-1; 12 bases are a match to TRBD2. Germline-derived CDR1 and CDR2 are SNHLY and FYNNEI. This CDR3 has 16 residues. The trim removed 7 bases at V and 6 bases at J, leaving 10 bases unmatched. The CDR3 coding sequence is TGTGCCAGCAACCGGTTGGGGACTAGCGGGCGCAATGAGCAGTTCTTC. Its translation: CASNRLGTSGRNEQFF.

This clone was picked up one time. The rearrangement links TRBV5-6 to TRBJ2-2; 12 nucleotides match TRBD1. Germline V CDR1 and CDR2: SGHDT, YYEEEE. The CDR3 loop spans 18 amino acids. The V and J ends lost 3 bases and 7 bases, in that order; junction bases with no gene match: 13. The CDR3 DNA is TGTGCCAGCAGCTCATGGGAGGGGACAGGGGGCCTCAGCGGGGAGCTGTTTTTT. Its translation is CASSSWEGTGGLSGELFF.

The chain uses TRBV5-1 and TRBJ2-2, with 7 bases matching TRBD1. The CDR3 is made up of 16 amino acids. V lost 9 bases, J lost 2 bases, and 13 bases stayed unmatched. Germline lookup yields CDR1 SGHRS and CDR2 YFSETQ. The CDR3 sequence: CATHRNRDSNTGELFF. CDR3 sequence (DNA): TGCGCCACTCACCGGAACCGGGACAGCAACACCGGGGAGCTGTTTTTT.

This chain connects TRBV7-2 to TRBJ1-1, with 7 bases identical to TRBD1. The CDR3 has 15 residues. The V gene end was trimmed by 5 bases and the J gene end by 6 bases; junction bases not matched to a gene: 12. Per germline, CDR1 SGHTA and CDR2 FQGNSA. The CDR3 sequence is CASSPSGTEYAEAFF. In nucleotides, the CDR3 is TGTGCCAGCAGCCCCTCCGGGACAGAGTACGCTGAAGCTTTCTTT.

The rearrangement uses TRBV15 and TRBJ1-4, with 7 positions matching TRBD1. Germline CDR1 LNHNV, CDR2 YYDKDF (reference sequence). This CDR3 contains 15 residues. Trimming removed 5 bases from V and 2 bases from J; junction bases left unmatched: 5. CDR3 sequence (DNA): TGTGCCACCAGCGGGGGGACAGAGACTAATGAAAAACTGTTTTTT. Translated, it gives CATSGGTETNEKLFF.

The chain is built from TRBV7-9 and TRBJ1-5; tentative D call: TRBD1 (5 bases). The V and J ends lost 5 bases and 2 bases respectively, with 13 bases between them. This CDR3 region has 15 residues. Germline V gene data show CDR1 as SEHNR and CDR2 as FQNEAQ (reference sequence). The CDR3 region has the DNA TGTGCCAGCAGCCCAGAGGCAGGGCGCAATCAGCCCCAGCATTTT. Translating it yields CASSPEAGRNQPQHF.

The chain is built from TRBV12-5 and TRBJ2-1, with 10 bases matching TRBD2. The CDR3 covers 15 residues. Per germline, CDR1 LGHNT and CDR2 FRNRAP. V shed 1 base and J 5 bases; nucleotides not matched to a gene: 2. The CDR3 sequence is CASGLGLAGHNEQFF. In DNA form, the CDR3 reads TGTGCTAGTGGTTTGGGACTAGCGGGCCACAATGAGCAGTTCTTC.

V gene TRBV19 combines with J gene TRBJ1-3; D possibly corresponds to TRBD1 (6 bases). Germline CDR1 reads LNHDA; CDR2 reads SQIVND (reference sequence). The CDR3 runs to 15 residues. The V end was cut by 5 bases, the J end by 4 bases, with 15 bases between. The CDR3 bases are TGTGCCAGTAGTTCCGCCGGGACAACGGGAAACACCATATATTTT. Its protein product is CASSSAGTTGNTIYF.

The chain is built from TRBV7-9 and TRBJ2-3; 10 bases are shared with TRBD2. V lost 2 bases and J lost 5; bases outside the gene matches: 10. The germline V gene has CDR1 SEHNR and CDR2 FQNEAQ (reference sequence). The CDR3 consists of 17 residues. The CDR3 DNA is TGTGCCAGCAGCTTACCCAAGGAGCGGGGGGGAGGAGATACGCAGTATTTT. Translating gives CASSLPKERGGGDTQYF.

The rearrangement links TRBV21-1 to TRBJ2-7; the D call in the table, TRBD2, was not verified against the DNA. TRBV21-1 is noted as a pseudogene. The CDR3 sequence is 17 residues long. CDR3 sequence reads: CASSRRPTSGKTREQYF. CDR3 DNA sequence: TGTGCCAGCAGCAGGCGGCCAACTAGCGGCAAAACCCGGGAGCAGTACTTC.

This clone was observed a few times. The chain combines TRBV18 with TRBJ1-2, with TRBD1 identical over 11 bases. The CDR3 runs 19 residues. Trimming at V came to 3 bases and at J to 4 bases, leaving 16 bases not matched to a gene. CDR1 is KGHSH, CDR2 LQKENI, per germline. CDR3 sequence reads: CASSPEGTGGTISSYGYTF. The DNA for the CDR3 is TGTGCCAGCTCACCGGAGGGGACAGGGGGAACGATAAGTAGCTATGGCTACACCTTC.